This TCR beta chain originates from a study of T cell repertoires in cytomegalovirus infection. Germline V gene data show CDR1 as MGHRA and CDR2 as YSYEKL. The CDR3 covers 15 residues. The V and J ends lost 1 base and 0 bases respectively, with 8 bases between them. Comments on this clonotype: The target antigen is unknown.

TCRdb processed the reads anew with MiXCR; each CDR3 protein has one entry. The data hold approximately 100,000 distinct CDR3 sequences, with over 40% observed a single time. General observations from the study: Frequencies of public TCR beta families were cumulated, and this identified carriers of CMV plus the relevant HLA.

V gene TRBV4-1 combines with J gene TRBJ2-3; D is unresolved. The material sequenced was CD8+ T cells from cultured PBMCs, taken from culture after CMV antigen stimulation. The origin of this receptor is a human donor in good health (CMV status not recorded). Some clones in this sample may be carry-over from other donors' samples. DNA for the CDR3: TGCGCCAGCAGCCAAGTCGCGCTTAGCACAGATACGCAGTATTTT. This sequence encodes CASSQVALSTDTQYF.